Following are 25 T cell receptor beta chains from one sample sequenced in a study of response to subunit inactivated influenza vaccine. TCRdb reprocessed the RT-PCR reads via MiXCR and lists one record per CDR3 protein. The sample contains a few hundred thousand distinct CDR3 sequences, roughly 7.9% of which appear only once. The input for sequencing was PBMCs from blood, taken around 25 months after vaccination. The receptors here all came from a man in his fifties or sixties who received an inactivated influenza vaccine.

This chain links TRBV12-3 or TRBV12-4 with TRBJ2-3; 14 bases map to TRBD2. The CDR3 has 18 amino acids. Losses at the gene ends were 8 bases for V and 2 bases for J; bases not matched to a gene: 12. CDR3: CASWRSPGLAGDTDTQYF. The CDR3 nucleotides read TGTGCCAGCTGGAGAAGTCCGGGACTAGCGGGGGACACAGATACGCAGTATTTT.

This clonotype turned up a few times. The chain links TRBV12-3 or TRBV12-4 to TRBJ2-7; TRBD1 might be the D (5 bases). This CDR3 has 12 residues. Trimming shortened V by 6 bases and J by 7 bases, and 13 bases separated the two germline ends. This CDR3 is CASRRGPLEQYF. The CDR3 region has the DNA TGTGCCAGCAGAAGGGGCCCCTTGGAGCAGTACTTC.

Ten or more counts support this clonotype. The gene calls are TRBV9 and TRBJ2-7; 10 nucleotides align to TRBD2. The V gene end was trimmed by 0 bases and the J gene end by 3 bases; junction bases not matched to a gene: 6. Germline CDR1 reads SGDLS; CDR2 reads YYNGEE. The CDR3 is made up of 16 amino acids. CDR3 residues: CASSVAASGSFYEQYF. CDR3 nucleotides: TGTGCCAGCAGCGTAGCGGCTAGCGGGAGTTTCTACGAGCAGTACTTC.

This clonotype was detected a few times. V usage is TRBV11-1 and J usage is TRBJ2-7; perhaps TRBD1 as D (6 bases). This CDR3 contains 12 residues. Germline CDR1 and CDR2: SGHAT and FQDESV (reference sequence). The V end lost 4 bases, the J end lost 5 bases, and 9 bases lay between the germline ends. CDR3 protein: CASSYHRDEQYF. Here the CDR3 DNA reads TGTGCCAGCAGCTACCACAGGGACGAGCAGTACTTC.

This clonotype was observed at least ten times. V usage is TRBV18 and J usage is TRBJ1-3, with D hard to call. V was trimmed by 0 bases and J by 2 bases, leaving 8 bases between them. The germline CDR1 and CDR2 sequences are KGHSH and LQKENI. The CDR3 spans 15 residues. CDR3 amino acids: CASSPPSTTGNTIYF. CDR3 sequence (DNA): TGTGCCAGCTCACCACCGTCTACAACTGGAAACACCATATATTTT.

This clonotype was detected ten times or more. The rearrangement links TRBV7-2 to TRBJ1-2; 10 positions match TRBD1. This CDR3 comprises 13 residues. V shed 3 bases and J 6 bases; nucleotides not matched to a gene: 1. CDR1 SGHTA and CDR2 FQGNSA come from the germline V gene. This CDR3 is CASSFGQGDGYTF. CDR3 nucleotides: TGTGCCAGCAGCTTCGGACAGGGGGATGGCTACACCTTC.

This clonotype came up a few times. This sequence joins TRBV27 and TRBJ1-5; 7 bases line up with TRBD1. The V gene's germline CDR1 is MNHEY and CDR2 SMNVEV (reference sequence). This CDR3 is built from 16 residues. Trimming took 6 bases from V and 2 from J; bases not matched to a gene: 10. As DNA, the CDR3 is TGTGCCAGCAGGGGACTAACAGGGGACGGCAATCAGCCCCAGCATTTT. Residues: CASRGLTGDGNQPQHF.

This clonotype has at least ten counts. The rearrangement uses TRBV5-1 and TRBJ2-1, with 10 bases matching TRBD2. The CDR3 spans 15 residues. J lost 4 bases, V lost 0 bases, and 1 base had no gene match. From germline, CDR1 is SGHRS and CDR2 YFSETQ. The chain's CDR3 is CASSLVLAGYNEQFF. The CDR3 region has the DNA TGCGCCAGCAGCTTGGTACTAGCGGGATACAATGAGCAGTTCTTC.

This clonotype showed up just a few times. The V call is TRBV7-2, the J call TRBJ1-2; TRBD1 matches 7 bases. V was pared by 4 bases and J by 7 bases, with 3 bases of the junction left unmatched. The CDR3 is made up of 12 amino acids. Germline CDR1 reads SGHTA; CDR2 reads FQGNSA. The CDR3 DNA reads as TGTGCCAGCAGCTCTGGGACAGTTGGCTACACCTTC. Its translation: CASSSGTVGYTF.

This clonotype has more than one count but fewer than ten. V gene TRBV5-6 combines with J gene TRBJ2-3; D is unresolved. CDR1 SGHDT and CDR2 YYEEEE come from the germline V gene. The V end was cut by 4 bases, the J end by 4 bases, with 19 bases between. This CDR3 is built from 16 residues. CDR3 bases: TGTGCCAGCAGCATTGGTTTTAAGGGCGGAGCAGATACGCAGTATTTT. Translating gives CASSIGFKGGADTQYF.

This clonotype was counted a few times. V is TRBV6-6 and J is TRBJ2-2; D gene uncertain. V was trimmed by 7 bases and J by 6 bases, leaving 12 bases between them. The CDR3 is made up of 13 amino acids. Germline V gene sequence: CDR1 MNHNY, CDR2 SVGAGI (reference sequence). The CDR3 protein is CASTASYAGELFF. CDR3 sequence (DNA): TGTGCCAGCACAGCATCGTACGCCGGGGAGCTGTTTTTT.

This clonotype was recorded many times. CDR3 in DNA: TGTGCCAGTAGTATAGCCCGGGCGGGGGCACCCTACAATGAGCAGTTCTTC. Amino acid sequence: CASSIARAGAPYNEQFF. The chain uses TRBV19 and TRBJ2-1; weak D call: TRBD2 (7 bases). The CDR3 loop spans 17 amino acids. The V and J ends lost 1 base and 2 bases respectively, with 15 bases between them. Germline assignment: CDR1 LNHDA and CDR2 SQIVND (reference sequence). Supplemented by reference TRBV19 and TRBJ2-1, the full variable domain reads DGGITQSPKYLFRKEGQNVTLSCEQNLNHDAMYWYRQDPGQGLRLIYYSQIVNDFQKGDIAEGYSVSREKKESFPLTVTSAQKNPTAFYLCASSIARAGAPYNEQFFGPGTRLTVL.

The V gene is TRBV12-3 or TRBV12-4, the J gene TRBJ1-5; D perhaps matches TRBD1 (6 bases). V lost 3 bases, J lost 3 bases, and 12 bases lay in between. The CDR3 runs 15 residues. CDR3 in DNA: TGTGCCAGCAGTTTGGACGGGGGCAACAATCAGCCCCAGCATTTT. Translation gives CASSLDGGNNQPQHF.

This clonotype was seen many times. The gene calls are TRBV12-3 or TRBV12-4 and TRBJ2-1, with D possibly matching TRBD1 (5 bases). Between the trimmed V and J ends, which lost 4 bases and 6 bases, there was a span of 10 bases. This CDR3 has 13 residues. The chain's CDR3 is CASSSDTTNEQFF. Written as DNA, the CDR3 is TGTGCCAGCAGTTCGGACACGACCAATGAGCAGTTCTTC.

The V gene is TRBV28, the J gene TRBJ2-5, with D perhaps being TRBD1 or TRBD2 (6 bases each). The CDR3 extends over 14 amino acids. From germline, CDR1 is MDHEN and CDR2 SYDVKM. With 7 bases removed from V and 8 bases from J, the gap between germline ends came to 20 bases. Here the CDR3 DNA reads TGTGCCAGCACCGGGGGCCCGGGAGCAGATACCCAGTACTTC. Translation gives CASTGGPGADTQYF. Full variable domain (outside the CDR3, taken from reference TRBV28 and TRBJ2-5): DVKVTQSSRYLVKRTGEKVFLECVQDMDHENMFWYRQDPGLGLRLIYFSYDVKMKEKGDIPEGYSVSREKKERFSLILESASTNQTSMYLCASTGGPGADTQYFGPGTRLLVL.

Details on this clonotype: Since no conserved phenylalanine or tryptophan closes the CDR3, a read error is the likely cause. This chain connects TRBV20-1 to TRBJ2-1; D is ambiguous. The germline V and J ends were trimmed by 2 bases and 7 bases, with 18 bases remaining between them. Germline V gene data show CDR1 as DFQATT and CDR2 as SNEGSKA (reference sequence). The CDR3 is made up of 15 amino acids. CDR3 bases: TGCAGTGCTAGAATCGGCAGCCCTATAAGGAATGAGCAGTTCCTC. Translation: CSARIGSPIRNEQFL.

The V gene is TRBV5-1, the J gene TRBJ2-7; possible D gene TRBD2, 6 bases. In germline, CDR1 is SGHRS, CDR2 YFSETQ. V was clipped by 2 bases and J by 0 bases, with 21 bases between them. The length of the CDR3 is 18 residues. CDR3 region: CASSLQAGGSGASYEQYF. CDR3 bases: TGCGCCAGCAGCTTACAGGCGGGTGGTAGCGGAGCCTCCTACGAGCAGTACTTC.

The chain combines TRBV27 with TRBJ2-5; D gene unclear. Germline V gene data show CDR1 as MNHEY and CDR2 as SMNVEV (reference sequence). The germline V and J ends were trimmed by 6 bases and 4 bases, with 15 bases remaining between them. The CDR3 has 14 amino acids. The CDR3 coding sequence is TGTGCCAGCAGGCGCAACAAAGGCCGAGAGACCCAGTACTTC. Translating gives CASRRNKGRETQYF.

This clonotype appeared a few times. This chain links TRBV28 with TRBJ2-4; TRBD1 agrees at 10 bases. This CDR3 contains 14 residues. The germline CDR1 and CDR2 sequences are MDHEN and SYDVKM. With 6 bases clipped from V and 5 bases from J, the junction kept 4 bases outside the gene matches. The CDR3 nucleotides are TGTGCCAGCAGGGGGACAGGGGTGGAAAACATTCAGTACTTC. Amino acids: CASRGTGVENIQYF.

This sequence joins TRBV5-1 and TRBJ1-3, with no clear D. CDR3 length: 15 residues. Germline-derived CDR1 and CDR2 are SGHRS and YFSETQ. V lost 1 base and J 0 bases, leaving 8 bases between the germline ends. CDR3 DNA: TGCGCCAGCAGCTTGAGTATCAGCTCTGGAAACACCATATATTTT. Protein sequence: CASSLSISSGNTIYF.

This clonotype was detected a few times. This chain links TRBV5-6 with TRBJ2-1; perhaps TRBD1 as D (6 bases). Germline V gene sequence: CDR1 SGHDT, CDR2 YYEEEE. This CDR3 region has 14 residues. Trimming took 5 bases from V and 8 from J, leaving 17 bases between them. CDR3 nucleotides: TGTGCCAGCAGGCAAGGGACACCCCGTCATGAGCAGTTCTTC. Residues: CASRQGTPRHEQFF.

This clonotype was seen many times. The V gene is TRBV19, the J gene TRBJ1-2; the D is unclear. CDR1 is LNHDA and CDR2 is SQIVND in the germline V gene (reference sequence). The CDR3 runs 17 residues. V was cut by 9 bases and J by 0 bases, with 23 bases left in between. The DNA for the CDR3 is TGTGCCAGCACGTCCGAATTACAGAGAACCGCTAACTATGGCTACACCTTC. Translating gives CASTSELQRTANYGYTF.

The chain carries TRBV12-3 or TRBV12-4 and TRBJ1-3, with D unclear. The V end was cut by 9 bases, the J end by 0 bases, with 9 bases between. The CDR3 runs to 13 residues. CDR3 DNA sequence: TGTGCCAGTTTGGAGAGCTCTGGAAACACCATATATTTT. It is translated as CASLESSGNTIYF.

With respect to this clonotype: Just one base apart from a much larger clone, this may be a read error. The rearrangement joins TRBV12-3 or TRBV12-4 to TRBJ2-7; the match to TRBD2 covers 8 bases. The CDR3 has 16 residues. V shed 0 bases and J 4 bases; nucleotides not matched to a gene: 8. The CDR3 loop is CASSLAMALAEYEQYF. The CDR3 DNA follows: TGTGCCAGCAGTTTAGCGATGGCACTAGCGGAATACGAGCAGTACTTC.

This clonotype turned up a few times. The chain has TRBV4-2 and TRBJ2-6; D is unresolved. CDR1 and CDR2 (germline): LGHNA, YNFKEQ. V was pared by 5 bases and J by 6 bases, with 14 bases between. This CDR3 has 15 amino acids. The CDR3 bases are TGTGCCAGCAGCGTCAGCCCTCTCCCGGCCAACGTCCTGACTTTC. It translates to CASSVSPLPANVLTF.